These 9 T cell receptor beta chains came from one sample sequenced in a study of control samples from healthy donors and cancer patients. Repertoires were generated with immunoSEQ multiplex PCR, while TCRdb's copy carries only in-frame clones and drops some. The sample contains 85,000 to 120,000 clones, 92% of which appear only once. The sample consisted of blood. These receptors all stem from a woman between 18 and 29 years old in good health.

The gene calls are TRBV7-2 and TRBJ1-2; a weak D match, TRBD1 (5 bases). The CDR3 is 15 amino acids. Germline V gene lookup returns CDR1 SGHTA and CDR2 FQGNSA. V lost 5 bases to trimming and J lost 2 bases, with 15 bases between them. The CDR3 here is CASSLRQRVNYGYTF. CDR3 in DNA: TGTGCCAGCAGCCTAAGACAGAGAGTAAACTATGGCTACACCTTC.

V is TRBV21-1 and J is TRBJ1-5. TRBV21-1 is given as a pseudogene. The CDR3 consists of 17 residues. DNA of the CDR3: TGTGCCAGCAGCAAAGCGCGGAAAGGGAGGAGCAATCAGCCCCAGCATTTT. Amino acid sequence: CASSKARKGRSNQPQHF.

This clone was picked up one time. The CDR3 sequence is CASSPTSGPTIYF. For the CDR3, the DNA is TGCGCCAGCAGCCCGACGTCGGGCCCCACCATATATTTT. The genes are TRBV4-1 and TRBJ1-3; D gene unclear. The CDR3 loop spans 13 amino acids. Trimming removed 4 bases from V and 9 bases from J, with 13 bases in between. CDR1 and CDR2 (germline): MGHRA, YSYEKL.

The CDR3 reads CASSLYRGQGYGYTF. The DNA of the CDR3 is TGTGCCAGCAGCTTATACAGGGGGCAAGGCTATGGCTACACCTTC. V usage is TRBV5-8 and J usage is TRBJ1-2; 9 bases line up with TRBD1. From germline, CDR1 is SGHTS and CDR2 YDEGEE. The CDR3 consists of 15 residues. V dropped 2 bases and J dropped 4; count of bases not matched to a gene: 6.

The chain employs TRBV3-1 (or the pseudogene TRBV3-2) and TRBJ2-3; tentatively, D is TRBD1 (5 bases). Trimming pared 4 bases from V and 2 bases from J, leaving 10 bases between. CDR1 is LGHDT, CDR2 YNNKEL, per germline (reference sequence). The CDR3 length is 14 residues. CDR3 coding DNA: TGTGCCAGCAGCCCCCAGACAGTCACAGATACGCAGTATTTT. Encoded protein: CASSPQTVTDTQYF.

The CDR3 region has the DNA TGCGCCAGCAGCTTGGGGACAGGACCTTATGGCTACACCTTC. It yields the protein CASSLGTGPYGYTF. V is TRBV5-1 and J is TRBJ1-2; 7 nucleotides line up with TRBD1. This CDR3 is 14 amino acids long. With V trimmed by 0 bases and J by 5 bases, 4 bases remained unmatched. CDR1 SGHRS and CDR2 YFSETQ come from the germline V gene.

CDR3 loop: CASSIAGGFYTF. CDR3 nucleotides: TGTGCCAGTAGTATAGCGGGGGGTTTCTACACCTTC. The V call is TRBV19, the J call TRBJ1-2, with D perhaps matching TRBD1 (5 bases). The CDR3 length is 12 residues. The V end lost 1 base, the J end lost 10 bases, and 10 bases lay between the germline ends. CDR1 is LNHDA and CDR2 is SQIVND in the germline V gene (reference sequence).

The rearrangement joins TRBV11-3 to TRBJ2-2; D may be TRBD1 or TRBD2 (5 bases each). V shed 5 bases and J shed 2 bases, with 18 bases lying between them. CDR1 is SGHNT, CDR2 YENEEA, per germline. This CDR3 comprises 17 residues. The CDR3 DNA sequence: TGTGCCAGCAGCCTAGTCCCGGGACGGCTAAACACCGGGGAGCTGTTTTTT. Its protein product is CASSLVPGRLNTGELFF.

This chain uses TRBV7-8 with TRBJ2-2; D is possibly TRBD1 (6 bases). Trimming pared 5 bases from V and 1 base from J, leaving 14 bases between. Germline V gives CDR1 SGHVS, CDR2 FQNEAQ. The CDR3 covers 16 residues. CDR3 sequence: CASSRVEGGNTGELFF. The CDR3 DNA reads as TGTGCCAGCAGCCGAGTCGAAGGGGGGAACACCGGGGAGCTGTTTTTT. The entire variable domain, with the rest obtained from reference TRBV7-8 and TRBJ2-2, is as follows: GAGVSQSPRYKVAKRGQDVALRCDPISGHVSLFWYQQALGQGPEFLTYFQNEAQLDKSGLPSDRFFAERPEGSVSTLKIQRTQQEDSAVYLCASSRVEGGNTGELFFGEGSRLTVL.